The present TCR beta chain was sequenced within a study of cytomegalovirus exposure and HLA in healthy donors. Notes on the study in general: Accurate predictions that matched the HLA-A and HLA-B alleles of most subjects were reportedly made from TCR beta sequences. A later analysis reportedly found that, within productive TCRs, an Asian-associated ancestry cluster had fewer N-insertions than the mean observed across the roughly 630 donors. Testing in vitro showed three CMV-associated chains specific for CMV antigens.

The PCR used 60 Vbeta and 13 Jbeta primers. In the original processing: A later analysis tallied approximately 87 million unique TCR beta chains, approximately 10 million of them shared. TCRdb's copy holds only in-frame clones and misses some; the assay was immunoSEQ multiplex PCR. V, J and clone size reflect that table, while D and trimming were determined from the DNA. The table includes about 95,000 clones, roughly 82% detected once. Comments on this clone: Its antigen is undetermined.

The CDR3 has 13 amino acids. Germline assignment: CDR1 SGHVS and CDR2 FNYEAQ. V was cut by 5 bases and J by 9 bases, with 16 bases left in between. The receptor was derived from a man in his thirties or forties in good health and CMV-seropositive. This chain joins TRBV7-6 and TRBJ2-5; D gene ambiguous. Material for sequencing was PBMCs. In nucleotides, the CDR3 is TGTGCCAGCAGCCCCAATCCTGAGTTGTCCCAGTACTTC. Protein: CASSPNPELSQYF.